These T cell receptor beta chains were read from a single sample in a study of T-cell reconstitution after alpha-beta-depleted transplantation in children. Using its own MiXCR run on the PCR reads, TCRdb lists one record per CDR3 protein. The sample contains some 460,000 distinct CDR3 sequences, under 20% of which appear only once. The specimen comprised PBMCs, mostly from graft donor cells, sampled 360 days after TCRalphabeta/CD19-depleted stem cell transplant. The receptor source for this set is a boy in the first two years of life who had a stem cell transplant for Wiskott-Aldrich syndrome, so the T cells may come from the graft donor. Both conserved end residues are part of each CDR3. D genes are given only for firm matches. A row's size may be missing; if present it is once, few, many or a size class.

TRBV6-5,TRBJ2-1,NA,TRBD2,CASSYGLAAYNEQFF,TGTGCCAGCAGTTACGGACTAGCGGCCTACAATGAGCAGTTCTTC
TRBV29-1,TRBJ1-1,many,TRBD1,CSVRQGGTEAFF,TGCAGCGTTCGACAGGGAGGGACTGAAGCTTTCTTT
TRBV11-1,TRBJ2-4,NA,TRBD1,CASSSGQENIQYF,TGTGCCAGCAGCTCCGGACAGGAAAACATTCAGTACTTC
TRBV2,TRBJ1-5,NA,NA,CASTDRTGNQPQHF,TGTGCCAGCACCGACAGGACGGGCAATCAGCCCCAGCATTTT
TRBV5-5,TRBJ1-1,few,NA,CASSLMPYRDTEAFF,TGTGCCAGCAGCCTAATGCCTTACAGGGACACTGAAGCTTTCTTT
TRBV20-1,TRBJ2-2,NA,TRBD2,CSAQGLAGAGELFF,TGCAGTGCGCAGGGACTAGCGGGAGCCGGGGAGCTGTTTTTT
TRBV7-2,TRBJ2-1,many,TRBD1,CASSLGQGIYNEQFF,TGTGCCAGCAGCTTAGGACAGGGGATCTACAATGAGCAGTTCTTC
TRBV7-2,TRBJ2-2,NA,TRBD2,CASSLAGFRGRANTGELFF,TGTGCCAGCAGCTTAGCGGGATTTCGCGGGAGGGCCAACACCGGGGAGCTGTTTTTT
TRBV5-1,TRBJ1-4,NA,NA,CASSLGTRPENEKLFF,TGCGCCAGCAGCTTGGGGACCAGGCCCGAAAATGAAAAACTGTTTTTT
TRBV10-3,TRBJ1-1,NA,NA,CAISVRDIATEAFF,TGTGCCATCAGTGTTCGGGACATAGCAACTGAAGCTTTCTTT
TRBV30,TRBJ2-5,NA,NA,CAWRGETQYF,TGTGCCTGGAGAGGGGAGACCCAGTACTTC
TRBV5-1,TRBJ2-3,few,TRBD1,CASSSKDRGHTDTQYF,TGCGCCAGCAGCTCCAAAGACAGGGGGCATACAGATACGCAGTATTTT
TRBV20-1,TRBJ2-3,few,NA,CSASRVVGSTDTQYF,TGCAGTGCTAGCCGAGTTGTGGGGAGCACAGATACGCAGTATTTT
TRBV7-9,TRBJ2-7,NA,TRBD1,CASSHQGVEMYEQYF,TGTGCCAGCAGCCATCAGGGGGTGGAGATGTACGAGCAGTACTTC
TRBV4-2,TRBJ2-2,few,TRBD1,CASSPVPGQVGGELFF,TGTGCCAGCAGCCCCGTACCGGGACAGGTTGGCGGGGAGCTGTTTTTT
TRBV29-1,TRBJ2-7,NA,NA,CSVDIWVTSYEQYF,TGCAGCGTTGATATTTGGGTTACCTCCTACGAGCAGTACTTC
TRBV9,TRBJ2-1,NA,TRBD1,CASSVVGTGGSEQFF,TGTGCCAGCAGCGTAGTAGGGACAGGGGGTAGTGAGCAGTTCTTC
TRBV30,TRBJ2-1,NA,TRBD2,CAWSVSSGSGEFF,TGTGCCTGGAGTGTGTCTAGCGGGAGTGGGGAGTTCTTC
TRBV28,TRBJ1-4,few,NA,CASSRLGDGDEKLFF,TGTGCCAGCAGCCGCCTGGGGGATGGGGATGAAAAACTGTTTTTT
TRBV5-1,TRBJ2-5,few,TRBD1,CASSSRGQETQYF,TGCGCCAGCAGCTCCAGGGGGCAAGAGACCCAGTACTTC
TRBV4-1,TRBJ2-7,few,NA,CASSQFMTGRSYEQYF,TGCGCCAGCAGCCAATTCATGACAGGGAGGTCCTACGAGCAGTACTTC
TRBV10-3,TRBJ1-1,few,TRBD1,CAISEGQGRGMNTEAFF,TGTGCCATCAGTGAAGGACAGGGAAGGGGCATGAACACTGAAGCTTTCTTT
TRBV7-2,TRBJ2-5,once,NA,CASSPRIAPGQETQYF,TGTGCCAGCAGCCCTCGGATAGCCCCCGGCCAAGAGACCCAGTACTTC
TRBV12-3/TRBV12-4,TRBJ2-1,NA,NA,CASRTASEQFF,TGTGCCAGCAGAACGGCGAGTGAGCAGTTCTTC
TRBV3-1,TRBJ2-5,NA,TRBD2,CASSPSGARETQYF,TGTGCCAGCAGTCCGAGCGGGGCTCGAGAGACCCAGTACTTC
TRBV29-1,TRBJ2-7,few,TRBD2,CSVEDRLAGGEQYF,TGCAGCGTTGAAGATAGGCTAGCGGGAGGCGAGCAGTACTTC
TRBV24-1,TRBJ2-1,few,NA,CATSDRGGIYNEQFF,TGTGCCACCAGTGATCGGGGCGGGATCTACAATGAGCAGTTCTTC
TRBV4-1,TRBJ1-4,NA,TRBD1,CASSQGAPSGQPEKLFF,TGCGCCAGCAGCCAAGGAGCCCCATCGGGACAGCCGGAAAAACTGTTTTTT
TRBV5-1,TRBJ2-1,NA,NA,CASSLGGTPYNEQFF,TGCGCCAGCAGCTTGGGGGGGACCCCTTACAATGAGCAGTTCTTC
TRBV5-1,TRBJ2-5,NA,TRBD2,CASSSAGRQETQYF,TGCGCCAGCAGCTCAGCGGGGAGGCAAGAGACCCAGTACTTC
TRBV7-9,TRBJ2-3,NA,TRBD2,CASSWASGSGADTQYF,TGTGCCAGCAGCTGGGCTAGCGGGAGTGGTGCAGATACGCAGTATTTT
TRBV5-5,TRBJ2-2,many,NA,CASSFFPGLNTGELFF,TGTGCCAGCAGCTTTTTTCCGGGATTAAACACCGGGGAGCTGTTTTTT
TRBV4-1,TRBJ1-1,few,NA,CASSQGFVWTNTEAFF,TGCGCCAGCAGCCAAGGGTTCGTCTGGACAAACACTGAAGCTTTCTTT
TRBV10-3,TRBJ2-7,few,TRBD1,CAISDHPGGSYEQYF,TGTGCCATCAGTGATCACCCAGGGGGCTCCTACGAGCAGTACTTC
TRBV13,TRBJ2-7,NA,NA,CASTEGGGEQYF,TGTGCCAGCACCGAAGGGGGGGGCGAGCAGTACTTC
TRBV10-3,TRBJ1-1,NA,NA,CAISQQVYTEAFF,TGTGCCATCAGTCAACAGGTCTACACTGAAGCTTTCTTT
TRBV28,TRBJ2-5,few,NA,CASSPGDSQETQYF,TGTGCCAGCAGTCCCGGGGACTCCCAAGAGACCCAGTACTTC
TRBV12-3/TRBV12-4,TRBJ2-5,few,TRBD1,CASSLGTGGDLETQYF,TGTGCCAGCAGTTTGGGTACAGGGGGCGATCTGGAGACCCAGTACTTC
TRBV10-2,TRBJ2-5,few,TRBD2,CASSGGREAETQYF,TGCGCCAGCAGTGGCGGCCGGGAGGCAGAGACCCAGTACTTC
TRBV20-1,TRBJ2-7,many,NA,CSAGSTRIPNEQYF,TGCAGTGCTGGCTCCACTAGAATCCCAAACGAGCAGTACTTC
TRBV6-5,TRBJ2-7,NA,NA,CASSYSIGPTNTPYEQYF,TGTGCCAGCAGTTACTCGATCGGTCCAACTAATACCCCCTACGAGCAGTACTTC
TRBV7-8,TRBJ2-7,few,NA,CASSLARVRQKTISYEQYF,TGTGCCAGCAGCTTAGCCAGGGTTCGTCAGAAGACAATTTCCTACGAGCAGTACTTC
TRBV11-2,TRBJ2-4,NA,NA,CASSFPPGTPAAKNIQYF,TGTGCCAGCAGCTTTCCCCCCGGGACACCGGCCGCCAAAAACATTCAGTACTTC
TRBV24-1,TRBJ2-2,few,NA,CATSTSPTNTGELFF,TGTGCCACCAGTACTAGTCCCACGAACACCGGGGAGCTGTTTTTT
TRBV5-1,TRBJ2-2,few,NA,CASSLAPITGVTRGELFF,TGCGCCAGCAGCTTGGCCCCCATAACGGGAGTGACGCGCGGGGAGCTGTTTTTT
TRBV12-3/TRBV12-4,TRBJ2-1,many,TRBD2,CASSGLVYNEQFF,TGTGCCAGCTCCGGACTAGTTTACAATGAGCAGTTCTTC
TRBV24-1,TRBJ2-1,NA,TRBD2,CATSDRGRASEQFF,TGTGCCACCAGTGATCGTGGGAGGGCCAGTGAGCAGTTCTTC
TRBV2,TRBJ2-3,NA,NA,CASSDRGADTQYF,TGTGCCAGCAGTGACAGGGGGGCAGATACGCAGTATTTT
TRBV10-3,TRBJ2-7,few,NA,CAISEDMSYEQYF,TGTGCCATCAGTGAGGACATGTCCTACGAGCAGTACTTC
TRBV29-1,TRBJ2-1,NA,NA,CSVGLLWNEQFF,TGCAGCGTTGGTCTCCTGTGGAATGAGCAGTTCTTC
TRBV28,TRBJ2-5,few,NA,CASSPGLSQETQYF,TGTGCCAGCAGCCCGGGACTGTCACAAGAGACCCAGTACTTC
TRBV5-1,TRBJ1-4,NA,NA,CASSLALGLREKLFF,TGCGCCAGCAGCTTGGCCCTGGGACTTCGGGAAAAACTGTTTTTT
TRBV28,TRBJ2-1,NA,TRBD2,CASSLSLAGGPNNEQFF,TGTGCCAGCAGTTTATCGCTAGCGGGGGGGCCGAACAATGAGCAGTTCTTC
TRBV28,TRBJ2-1,few,NA,CASSFSGTGGFF,TGTGCCAGCAGTTTCTCCGGGACTGGAGGGTTCTTC
TRBV5-1,TRBJ2-3,few,NA,CASSLGLVNTQYF,TGCGCCAGCAGCTTGGGACTAGTCAATACGCAGTATTTT